A single sample is the source of the 7 T cell receptor beta chains below, sequenced in a study of T cell repertoires in cytomegalovirus infection. TCRdb independently ran MiXCR on the reads; one entry per CDR3 protein. Among about 300,000 distinct CDR3 sequences listed, roughly a tenth were seen once. The material sequenced was PBMCs. Receptor source: a human donor in good health (CMV status not recorded). Some clones in this sample may be carry-over from other donors' samples.

This clonotype has ten or more counts. This chain links TRBV6-1 with TRBJ1-3, with D unclear. CDR3 length equals 13 residues. V lost 4 bases to trimming and J lost 0 bases, with 4 bases between them. Germline loops: CDR1 MNHNS, CDR2 SASEGT. The CDR3: CASSGDSGNTIYF. CDR3 bases: TGTGCCAGCAGTGGGGACTCTGGAAACACCATATATTTT.

This clonotype was seen at least ten times. The chain uses TRBV15 and TRBJ2-1, with a weak D call TRBD2 (6 bases). Germline V gene sequence: CDR1 LNHNV, CDR2 YYDKDF (reference sequence). The V gene lost 0 bases and the J gene lost 11 bases, with 17 bases spanning the gap. The CDR3 is made up of 15 amino acids. CDR3: CATSRDKGLSHQQFF. The CDR3 coding sequence is TGTGCCACCAGCAGAGATAAAGGACTATCCCATCAGCAGTTCTTC.

This clonotype was detected ten times or more. V and J are TRBV11-2 and TRBJ2-2; TRBD1 aligns across 9 bases. With 6 bases clipped from V and 3 bases from J, the junction kept 5 bases outside the gene matches. CDR3 length: 15 amino acids. The germline V gene has CDR1 SGHAT and CDR2 FQNNGV. The CDR3 coding sequence is TGTGCCAGCAGTCGGGGGGACAGGGACACCGGGGAGCTGTTTTTT. Translation: CASSRGDRDTGELFF.

This clonotype was seen only a few times. This chain uses TRBV7-2 with TRBJ2-7; the D is unclear. The germline V and J ends were trimmed by 2 bases and 0 bases, with 5 bases remaining between them. Germline values: CDR1 SGHTA, CDR2 FQGNSA. The CDR3 sequence is 13 residues long. The CDR3 reads CASSLSLSYEQYF. CDR3 DNA: TGTGCCAGCAGCTTATCCCTCTCCTACGAGCAGTACTTC.

This clonotype was observed many times. V gene TRBV7-2 combines with J gene TRBJ2-7, with 7 nucleotides matching TRBD2. Germline CDR1 and CDR2: SGHTA and FQGNSA. CDR3 size: 16 residues. With 0 bases clipped from V and 0 bases from J, the junction kept 5 bases outside the gene matches. The CDR3 here is CASSLAPGGRSYEQYF. CDR3 DNA sequence: TGTGCCAGCAGCTTAGCCCCGGGGGGACGCTCCTACGAGCAGTACTTC. The full variable domain, its missing parts supplied by reference TRBV7-2 and TRBJ2-7, is GAGVSQSPSNKVTEKGKDVELRCDPISGHTALYWYRQSLGQGLEFLIYFQGNSAPDKSGLPSDRFSAERTGGSVSTLTIQRTQQEDSAVYLCASSLAPGGRSYEQYFGPGTRLTVT.

There are many counts of this clonotype. This sequence joins TRBV5-6 and TRBJ2-7; D remains ambiguous. With 1 base removed from V and 5 bases from J, the gap between germline ends came to 4 bases. CDR1 SGHDT and CDR2 YYEEEE come from the germline V gene. This CDR3 spans 11 amino acids. Here the CDR3 reads CASSLLDEQYF. The CDR3 DNA follows: TGTGCCAGCAGCTTGCTCGACGAGCAGTACTTC.

This clonotype was observed many times. This chain uses TRBV7-9 with TRBJ2-7, with 7 bases that match TRBD2. Looked up from germline, CDR1 is SEHNR and CDR2 is FQNEAQ (reference sequence). The trim removed 5 bases at V and 5 bases at J, leaving 12 bases unmatched. The CDR3 sequence is 15 residues long. CDR3 DNA: TGTGCCAGCAGCCTGGGGGGGTTCGGGCACCACGAGCAGTACTTC. Translation gives CASSLGGFGHHEQYF.